This passage covers 19 T cell receptor beta chains from one sample sequenced in a study of blood T cell repertoires in COVID-19. Method: immunoSEQ multiplex PCR; TCRdb's copy keeps in-frame clones and lacks some. Of about 390,000 clones detected, about 90% appear once; the ten largest clones hold 2.3%. The sample consisted of peripheral blood. These receptors were taken from an older woman with COVID-19, enrolled during active disease.

The V and J genes are TRBV7-2 and TRBJ1-4; 10 bases match TRBD1. The CDR3 has 15 residues. Germline V lookup: CDR1 SGHTA, CDR2 FQGNSA. With V trimmed by 5 bases and J by 6 bases, 6 bases remained unmatched. The CDR3 is CASSLTGGAYEKLFF. For the CDR3, the DNA is TGTGCCAGCAGCCTGACAGGGGGCGCTTATGAAAAACTGTTTTTT.

A remark on this clone: The same CDR3 is also encoded by other DNA sequences in this sample. This chain links TRBV6-6 with TRBJ1-2; D is unresolved. Germline V gene lookup returns CDR1 MNHNY and CDR2 SVGAGI (reference sequence). V was pared by 6 bases and J by 2 bases, with 7 bases between. This CDR3 spans 12 amino acids. The CDR3 protein is CASRTGNYGYTF. CDR3 sequence (DNA): TGTGCCAGCAGGACGGGGAACTATGGCTACACCTTC.

The chain has TRBV7-3 and TRBJ2-3, with D perhaps matching TRBD2 (5 bases). The CDR3 sequence is 12 residues long. Germline V gene data show CDR1 as SGHTA and CDR2 as FQGTGA. Trimming stripped 5 bases from V and 5 bases from J, with 8 bases between. The CDR3 spells CASSHGLDTQYF. In DNA, the CDR3 is TGTGCCAGCAGCCACGGACTAGATACGCAGTATTTT.

The gene calls are TRBV5-1 and TRBJ1-2; the D is unclear. Trimming pared 4 bases from V and 1 base from J, leaving 11 bases between. The CDR3 covers 14 residues. Germline CDR1 is SGHRS and CDR2 is YFSETQ. The CDR3 DNA sequence: TGCGCCAGCAGCCCGGGGATCTTTAACTATGGCTACACCTTC. Translating it yields CASSPGIFNYGYTF.

The chain is built from TRBV30 and TRBJ2-5; 7 nucleotides match TRBD1. The CDR3 extends over 13 amino acids. In germline, CDR1 is GTSNPN, CDR2 SVGIG (reference sequence). The trim removed 5 bases at V and 2 bases at J, leaving 5 bases unmatched. The CDR3 nucleotides are TGTGCCTGGGAGGGACAGAAACAAGAGACCCAGTACTTC. Translating it yields CAWEGQKQETQYF.

The genes are TRBV30 and TRBJ1-1, with a weak D call TRBD1 (6 bases). The CDR3 consists of 16 residues. The germline V and J ends were trimmed by 3 bases and 6 bases, with 23 bases remaining between them. Germline lookup yields CDR1 GTSNPN and CDR2 SVGIG (reference sequence). The CDR3 loop is CAWSLKPGRGGSEAFF. For the CDR3, the DNA is TGTGCCTGGAGCCTCAAACCCGGCAGGGGAGGGTCTGAAGCTTTCTTT. The full variable domain, its missing parts supplied by reference TRBV30 and TRBJ1-1, is SQTIHQWPATLVQPVGSPLSLECTVEGTSNPNLYWYRQAAGRGLQLLFYSVGIGQISSEVPQNLSASRPQDRQFILSSKKLLLSDSGFYLCAWSLKPGRGGSEAFFGQGTRLTVV.

This chain joins TRBV5-6 and TRBJ1-3; D is perhaps TRBD1 (6 bases). The CDR3 totals 15 residues. V was clipped by 1 base and J by 0 bases, with 8 bases between them. The germline CDR1 and CDR2 sequences are SGHDT and YYEEEE. This CDR3 reads CASSLIQGSGNTIYF. In DNA form, the CDR3 reads TGTGCCAGCAGCTTGATACAGGGCTCTGGAAACACCATATATTTT.

J is TRBJ2-4 and V is TRBV5-1, with a tentative D call TRBD1 (7 bases). V lost 4 bases to trimming and J lost 2 bases, with 16 bases between them. Germline CDR1 reads SGHRS; CDR2 reads YFSETQ. CDR3 size: 16 residues. This CDR3 reads CASSRVQGRPKNIQYF. CDR3 DNA sequence: TGCGCCAGCAGCAGGGTACAGGGGAGGCCCAAAAACATTCAGTACTTC.

The rearrangement links TRBV4-1 to TRBJ2-2; tentative D call: TRBD2 (5 bases). CDR1 MGHRA and CDR2 YSYEKL come from the germline V gene. V was pared by 3 bases and J by 7 bases, with 6 bases between. The CDR3 consists of 12 residues. The chain's CDR3 is CASSQGSGELFF. The CDR3 DNA is TGCGCCAGCAGCCAGGGGAGCGGGGAGCTGTTTTTT.

The chain has TRBV7-9 and TRBJ2-7; 7 bases agree with TRBD1. Losses at the gene ends were 4 bases for V and 3 bases for J; bases not matched to a gene: 9. Germline V gives CDR1 SEHNR, CDR2 FQNEAQ (reference sequence). This CDR3 contains 15 residues. The DNA for the CDR3 is TGTGCCAGCAGCTCGGGGACGACAGGGATCTACGAGCAGTACTTC. The encoded protein is CASSSGTTGIYEQYF.

The rearrangement links TRBV7-2 to TRBJ2-5; no definite D call. Trimming removed 7 bases at V and 11 bases at J, with 20 bases between. From germline, CDR1 is SGHTA and CDR2 FQGNSA. The CDR3 is made up of 13 amino acids. DNA of the CDR3: TGTGCCAGCACCCCGAACCCCCTAGGTTATCAGTACTTC. Its translation: CASTPNPLGYQYF.

The genes are TRBV7-3 and TRBJ2-5, with D perhaps TRBD1 (6 bases). Trimming cost V 4 bases and J 5 bases, with 14 bases left between them. Germline CDR1 and CDR2: SGHTA and FQGTGA. There are 14 residues in the CDR3. Written as DNA, the CDR3 is TGTGCCAGCAGCTCGCAGGGGATCGGGGAGACCCAGTACTTC. Translating it yields CASSSQGIGETQYF.

This sequence joins TRBV19 and TRBJ2-6; the D is unclear. Germline V gives CDR1 LNHDA, CDR2 SQIVND (reference sequence). The germline V and J ends were trimmed by 10 bases and 0 bases, with 4 bases remaining between them. This CDR3 has 12 residues. The CDR3 sequence: CATNSGANVLTF. Here the CDR3 DNA reads TGTGCCACAAACTCTGGGGCCAACGTCCTGACTTTC.

This rearrangement joins TRBV30 to TRBJ1-5; tentatively, D is TRBD1 (6 bases). This CDR3 spans 16 amino acids. Germline CDR1 is GTSNPN and CDR2 is SVGIG (reference sequence). V lost 2 bases and J 4 bases, leaving 18 bases between the germline ends. In DNA form, the CDR3 reads TGTGCCTGGAGTCGCCCGGGACAAATTACTAATCAGCCCCAGCATTTT. As protein: CAWSRPGQITNQPQHF.

This rearrangement joins TRBV18 to TRBJ1-3; TRBD1 matches 7 bases. CDR1 is KGHSH, CDR2 LQKENI, per germline. V lost 6 bases, J lost 0 bases, and 5 bases stayed unmatched. The length of the CDR3 is 15 residues. As DNA, the CDR3 is TGTGCCAGCTCTGACAGGGTGATCTCTGGAAACACCATATATTTT. Its translation: CASSDRVISGNTIYF. The variable domain in full, completed from reference TRBV18 and TRBJ1-3, reads NAGVMQNPRHLVRRRGQEARLRCSPMKGHSHVYWYRQLPEEGLKFMVYLQKENIIDESGMPKERFSAEFPKEGPSILRIQQVVRGDSAAYFCASSDRVISGNTIYFGEGSWLTVV.

This clone turned up a few times. The chain is built from TRBV6-5 and TRBJ1-2; D is unresolved. V lost 5 bases to trimming and J lost 4 bases, with 11 bases between them. The CDR3 contains 13 residues. CDR1 is MNHEY and CDR2 is SVGAGI in the germline V gene. The CDR3 spells CASSRTMSYGYTF. Written as DNA, the CDR3 is TGTGCCAGCAGTCGTACCATGAGCTATGGCTACACCTTC.

The chain has TRBV29-1 and TRBJ2-5, with 7 positions matching TRBD2. The CDR3 covers 14 residues. After removal of 5 bases from V and 3 bases from J, the junction contained 9 bases not matched to a gene. Germline loops: CDR1 SQVTM, CDR2 ANQGSEA. The CDR3: CSVLERGGKETQYF. CDR3 DNA sequence: TGCAGCGTTTTGGAGCGGGGAGGGAAAGAGACCCAGTACTTC.

The chain recombines TRBV7-3 with TRBJ2-5, with TRBD1 identical over 7 bases. Germline trimming cut 2 bases from V and 1 base from J; bases unmatched to any gene: 4. Germline V gene lookup returns CDR1 SGHTA and CDR2 FQGTGA. The CDR3 consists of 15 residues. The CDR3 DNA reads as TGTGCCAGCAGCTTACTGGGACAGACCCAAGAGACCCAGTACTTC. Translation: CASSLLGQTQETQYF.

The chain couples TRBV10-3 to TRBJ1-5; D gene uncertain. V dropped 0 bases and J dropped 11 bases, with 17 bases sitting between them. CDR1 is ENHRY, CDR2 SYGVKD, per germline. This CDR3 spans 15 amino acids. The CDR3 is CAISESWEGLMSQHF. CDR3 sequence (DNA): TGTGCCATCAGTGAGTCTTGGGAGGGTTTAATGTCCCAGCATTTT.